Included here is one T cell receptor (beta chain) sequence, with context. After removal of 5 bases from V and 8 bases from J, the junction contained 10 bases not matched to a gene. Germline CDR1 MRHNA, CDR2 SNTAGT. The CDR3 spans 15 residues. No cell sorting was done before RNA was extracted from the tissue. These data are taken from a study of tumor and adjacent non-tumor tissue in lung cancer. TCRbeta libraries were built with three rounds of nested PCR, modified from ARM-PCR. MiXCR, applied by TCRdb to the multiplex PCR reads, yields one record per CDR3 protein. This table holds approximately 130,000 distinct CDR3 sequences, 66% found once.

The TCR sequence derives from a man aged 25 to 40 with non-small cell lung cancer. Input material: lung tumor tissue. The rearrangement links TRBV6-4 to TRBJ2-3, with 10 positions matching TRBD2. The CDR3 DNA reads TGTGCCAGCAGTCCCCTAGCGGGAGAAAGGGGTACGCAGTATTTT. Amino acid sequence: CASSPLAGERGTQYF.